The clone carrying this T cell receptor beta chain was observed once. Under the authors' procedure: Reference gene primer amplification gave estimated nucleated cell counts. Method: immunoSEQ multiplex PCR; TCRdb's copy keeps in-frame clones and lacks some. V and J calls and clone size are as listed in that table; D and trimming were resolved from the DNA. The sample shows under 80,000 clones, approximately 83% of them seen only once. Germline V gives CDR1 SGHVS, CDR2 FNYEAQ. This CDR3 comprises 15 residues. V was shortened by 5 bases and J by 7 bases, with 20 bases between the two germline ends. These data are taken from a study of blood T cell repertoires in COVID-19.

The sample taken for sequencing was peripheral blood. This chain joins TRBV7-6 and TRBJ1-2, with D perhaps matching TRBD1 (6 bases). This sequence originates from a woman aged 55-69 years with acute or convalescent COVID-19. The CDR3 bases are TGTGCCAGCAGCCCGACGACAGGTTTTCCCAGTGGCTACACCTTC. Encoded protein: CASSPTTGFPSGYTF.